This T cell receptor beta chain was captured by sequencing in a study of cytomegalovirus exposure and HLA in healthy donors. Study-wide results and limits: Rare TCR sequences predominated, though certain public TCRs were found in many donors.

Trimming took 3 bases from V and 5 from J; bases not matched to a gene: 1. Germline loops: CDR1 KGHSH, CDR2 LQKENI. The CDR3 loop spans 13 amino acids. Produced via immunoSEQ multiplex PCR; TCRdb's table is partial and in-frame only. The table includes over 80,000 clones, about 85% detected once. Concerning this clone itself: Its target is not known.

The sample was PBMCs. The TCR sequence derives from a man younger than 35 in good health and CMV-seropositive. The rearrangement joins TRBV18 to TRBJ2-1; 7 bases line up with TRBD2. The DNA of the CDR3 is TGTGCCAGCTCACCTGGGAGGGACAATGAGCAGTTCTTC. This encodes CASSPGRDNEQFF.